Below are 30 T cell receptor beta chains sequenced from a single sample in a study of OX40 agonist ivuxolimab in advanced cancers. Here immunoSEQ multiplex PCR was the method, and the copy in TCRdb shows in-frame clones only, minus some. The table has over 80,000 clones, about nine tenths seen once; the top ten hold over 4.5%. The material was CD4+ or CD8+ T cells sorted from blood, obtained in a trial of the OX40 agonist ivuxolimab. Receptor source: an adult with an advanced solid tumor such as melanoma, head and neck, liver or kidney cancer.

Ten or more counts support this clone. The chain uses TRBV7-7 and TRBJ2-1; no definite D call. Germline CDR1 reads SSHAT; CDR2 reads FNYEAQ (reference sequence). CDR3 length equals 9 residues. The CDR3 reads CAIRREQFF. In nucleotides, the CDR3 is TGTGCTATAAGACGGGAGCAGTTCTTC.

V and J are TRBV6-6 and TRBJ1-4, with 9 bases aligning to TRBD1. CDR3 size: 16 residues. From germline, CDR1 is MNHNY and CDR2 SVGAGI (reference sequence). V gave up 0 bases and J gave up 8 bases; unmatched junction bases: 7. In DNA form, the CDR3 reads TGTGCCAGCAGTTACTCGAAGGGACAGGGTTACGAAAAACTGTTTTTT. It specifies CASSYSKGQGYEKLFF.

The chain is built from TRBV10-3 and TRBJ1-2, with D possibly TRBD1 on 5 matching bases. Germline CDR1 reads ENHRY; CDR2 reads SYGVKD. The CDR3 runs to 14 residues. Trimming left V 4 bases short and J 5 bases short, with 14 bases between. CDR3 coding DNA: TGTGCCATCAGTGCCGGGGGATCCTTATATGGCTACACCTTC. Residues: CAISAGGSLYGYTF.

The V gene is TRBV30, the J gene TRBJ2-1, with 8 bases that match TRBD1. Germline loops: CDR1 GTSNPN, CDR2 SVGIG (reference sequence). The CDR3 sequence is 15 residues long. With V trimmed by 1 base and J by 9 bases, 11 bases remained unmatched. CDR3 in DNA: TGTGCCTGGAGTGCACGACAGGGGTCGAGCGTTGAGCAGTTCTTC. It encodes CAWSARQGSSVEQFF.

This chain links TRBV30 with TRBJ1-5, with D possibly being TRBD1 (6 bases). CDR3 length: 15 residues. Trimming took off 3 bases at V and 2 bases at J, with 14 bases between the two ends. In germline, CDR1 is GTSNPN, CDR2 SVGIG (reference sequence). CDR3 residues: CAWSIGGSGNQPQHF. The CDR3 DNA is TGTGCCTGGAGCATAGGGGGTTCGGGCAATCAGCCCCAGCATTTT.

The rearrangement joins TRBV25-1 to TRBJ2-7, with 8 bases aligning to TRBD1. With V trimmed by 8 bases and J by 6 bases, 6 bases remained unmatched. Per the germline V gene, CDR1 is MGHDK and CDR2 is SYGVNS. This CDR3 region has 12 residues. The CDR3 spells CASQRQGFEQYF. CDR3 sequence (DNA): TGTGCCAGCCAGAGACAGGGGTTCGAGCAGTACTTC.

The V gene is TRBV2, the J gene TRBJ1-6, with D tentatively TRBD1 (5 bases). With 6 bases removed from V and 4 bases from J, the gap between germline ends came to 25 bases. CDR1 is SNHLY, CDR2 FYNNEI, per germline. The CDR3 totals 19 residues. Here the CDR3 reads CASRPTPRGAGGYNSPLHF. In DNA form, the CDR3 reads TGTGCCAGCAGACCAACCCCAAGGGGCGCTGGGGGGTATAATTCACCCCTCCACTTT.

This rearrangement joins TRBV27 to TRBJ2-1, with D uncertain. This CDR3 contains 11 residues. Trimming stripped 6 bases from V and 6 bases from J, with 6 bases between. Germline V gene sequence: CDR1 MNHEY, CDR2 SMNVEV (reference sequence). The CDR3 coding sequence is TGTGCCAGCAGCAAGGGCAATGAGCAGTTCTTC. Protein sequence: CASSKGNEQFF.

J is TRBJ1-3 and V is TRBV7-9; the D is unclear. This CDR3 is 15 amino acids long. Trimming took 1 base from V and 0 from J, leaving 7 bases between them. Per germline, CDR1 SEHNR and CDR2 FQNEAQ (reference sequence). CDR3 DNA sequence: TGTGCCAGCAGCTTAGGAGTCTCCTCTGGAAACACCATATATTTT. Translating it yields CASSLGVSSGNTIYF.

This clone appeared once. The chain employs TRBV15 and TRBJ2-7; D tentatively fits TRBD1 or TRBD2 (5 bases each). The CDR3 sequence is 13 residues long. Trimming shortened V by 3 bases and J by 2 bases, and 8 bases separated the two germline ends. Germline V gives CDR1 LNHNV, CDR2 YYDKDF (reference sequence). Here the CDR3 DNA reads TGTGCCACCAGCAGTATGGGGGCCTACGAGCAGTACTTC. Translated, it gives CATSSMGAYEQYF. Together with reference TRBV15 and TRBJ2-7, the CDR3 gives the full variable domain: DAMVIQNPRYQVTQFGKPVTLSCSQTLNHNVMYWYQQKSSQAPKLLFHYYDKDFNNEADTPDNFQSRRPNTSFCFLDIRSPGLGDTAMYLCATSSMGAYEQYFGPGTRLTVT.

This clone was detected only once. V usage is TRBV7-9 and J usage is TRBJ1-1; TRBD1 agrees at 7 bases. The germline CDR1 and CDR2 sequences are SEHNR and FQNEAQ (reference sequence). Losses at the gene ends were 5 bases for V and 10 bases for J; bases not matched to a gene: 7. This CDR3 contains 12 residues. CDR3 nucleotides: TGTGCCAGCAGCCCCCAGGACAGGCGAGCTTTCTTT. Encoded protein: CASSPQDRRAFF.

This rearrangement joins TRBV19 to TRBJ1-1, with 9 bases that match TRBD1. CDR3 length: 17 residues. The trim removed 5 bases at V and 0 bases at J, leaving 10 bases unmatched. From germline, CDR1 is LNHDA and CDR2 SQIVND (reference sequence). This CDR3 is CASSPEDRGFMNTEAFF. CDR3 nucleotide sequence: TGTGCCAGTAGTCCAGAGGACAGGGGTTTCATGAACACTGAAGCTTTCTTT.

CDR3 bases: TGCAGCGTAGCAGGGGTTCCGAGCAATGAGCAGTTCTTC. Amino acid sequence: CSVAGVPSNEQFF. This chain joins TRBV29-1 and TRBJ2-1; a weak D match, TRBD1 (6 bases). V lost 6 bases, J lost 6 bases, and 15 bases lay in between. This CDR3 spans 13 amino acids. CDR1 SQVTM and CDR2 ANQGSEA come from the germline V gene.

The rearrangement uses TRBV7-6 and TRBJ1-3; D might be TRBD1 (6 bases). CDR1 and CDR2 from the germline V gene are SGHVS and FNYEAQ. This CDR3 region has 15 residues. The V and J ends lost 5 bases and 4 bases respectively, with 15 bases between them. CDR3 loop: CASSPDRTRGNTIYF. The CDR3 DNA reads TGTGCCAGCAGCCCCGACAGGACCCGAGGAAACACCATATATTTT.

The chain combines TRBV7-9 with TRBJ2-7; 7 nucleotides match TRBD1. J lost 4 bases, V lost 5 bases, and 5 bases had no gene match. The CDR3 has 13 amino acids. Germline-derived CDR1 and CDR2 are SEHNR and FQNEAQ (reference sequence). This CDR3 reads CASSIDRAYEQYF. The CDR3 region has the DNA TGTGCCAGCAGCATCGACAGGGCATACGAGCAGTACTTC.

This clone was detected only once. V and J are TRBV18 and TRBJ2-7; a weak D match, TRBD1 (5 bases). CDR1 is KGHSH, CDR2 LQKENI, per germline. The CDR3 consists of 15 residues. With 1 base removed from V and 3 bases from J, the gap between germline ends came to 13 bases. In DNA, the CDR3 is TGTGCCAGCTCACCACAGGGCAGGGCTTACTACGAGCAGTACTTC. Translation gives CASSPQGRAYYEQYF.

The chain employs TRBV5-1 and TRBJ2-6, with D hard to call. The CDR3 is made up of 15 amino acids. V lost 1 base and J 3 bases, leaving 8 bases between the germline ends. Per the germline V gene, CDR1 is SGHRS and CDR2 is YFSETQ. The CDR3 nucleotides are TGCGCCAGCAGCTTGACCGCGATTGGGGCCAACGTCCTGACTTTC. Its protein product is CASSLTAIGANVLTF.

The rearrangement links TRBV6-6 to TRBJ1-2; D remains unclear. V was clipped by 7 bases and J by 7 bases, with 16 bases between them. The CDR3 consists of 13 residues. CDR1 and CDR2 from the germline V gene are MNHNY and SVGAGI (reference sequence). The DNA of the CDR3 is TGTGCCAGCACCCCGGACTCTAAATCTGGCTACACCTTC. This translates into CASTPDSKSGYTF.

The rearrangement links TRBV21-1 to TRBJ1-1. TRBV21-1 has pseudogene status. The CDR3 has 16 amino acids. In nucleotides, the CDR3 is TGTGCCAGCAGCAAAGAGGGAGGGGTAGAGAACACTGAAGCTTTCTTT. It codes for CASSKEGGVENTEAFF.

The chain links TRBV30 to TRBJ1-2; possible D gene TRBD1, 5 bases. Trimming pared 2 bases from V and 4 bases from J, leaving 17 bases between. Germline lookup yields CDR1 GTSNPN and CDR2 SVGIG (reference sequence). The CDR3 has 15 amino acids. CDR3 DNA sequence: TGTGCCTGGAGTACCGGGCCCGGGACGTTCTATGGCTACACCTTC. Translating gives CAWSTGPGTFYGYTF.

The V and J genes are TRBV27 and TRBJ2-3; 9 nucleotides line up with TRBD1. J was trimmed by 4 bases and V by 5 bases; bases with no gene match: 4. CDR3 length equals 14 residues. Per germline, CDR1 MNHEY and CDR2 SMNVEV (reference sequence). The CDR3 sequence is CASSLGTGSDTQYF. The CDR3 DNA follows: TGTGCCAGCAGTCTCGGGACAGGGTCAGATACGCAGTATTTT.

The chain links TRBV10-3 to TRBJ2-1; perhaps TRBD2 as D (6 bases). The V gene lost 6 bases and the J gene lost 4 bases, with 10 bases spanning the gap. The CDR3 runs 13 residues. Germline V gives CDR1 ENHRY, CDR2 SYGVKD. Here the CDR3 DNA reads TGTGCCATCAGCGGAGCGGGTTACAATGAGCAGTTCTTC. Encoded protein: CAISGAGYNEQFF.

The CDR3 region is CASSLTGLAGFGELFF. The CDR3 bases are TGCGCCAGCAGCTTGACGGGACTAGCGGGATTCGGGGAGCTGTTTTTT. The chain joins TRBV5-1 to TRBJ2-2, with 13 bases that match TRBD2. The CDR3 has 16 residues. Germline values: CDR1 SGHRS, CDR2 YFSETQ. Trimming at V came to 1 base and at J to 7 bases, leaving 4 bases not matched to a gene.

A single count supports this clone. The chain has TRBV6-1 and TRBJ2-7; D is perhaps TRBD1 or TRBD2 (5 bases each). The CDR3 is 16 residues long. The V and J ends lost 0 bases and 6 bases respectively, with 18 bases between them. Germline V gene lookup returns CDR1 MNHNS and CDR2 SASEGT. The CDR3 loop reads CASSEAVGRPGREQYF. The CDR3 bases are TGTGCCAGCAGTGAAGCCGTGGGACGGCCCGGTCGCGAGCAGTACTTC.

The rearrangement joins TRBV4-2 to TRBJ1-2; 7 bases agree with TRBD1. The CDR3 covers 16 residues. The junction had 7 bases not matched to a gene; V was cut back by 1 base and J by 2 bases. Germline CDR1 reads LGHNA; CDR2 reads YNFKEQ. Written as DNA, the CDR3 is TGTGCCAGCAGCCAAGGCCGGGACAGACAGAACTATGGCTACACCTTC. Its translation: CASSQGRDRQNYGYTF.

The J gene is TRBJ1-6, the V gene TRBV25-1, with 10 bases aligning to TRBD1. The CDR3 runs to 15 residues. With V trimmed by 3 bases and J by 9 bases, 5 bases remained unmatched. Germline CDR1 is MGHDK and CDR2 is SYGVNS. The CDR3 loop is CASSDQGTGVSPLHF. In DNA form, the CDR3 reads TGTGCCAGCAGTGATCAAGGGACAGGGGTTTCACCCCTCCACTTT. The full variable domain, in which reference TRBV25-1 and TRBJ1-6 provide the parts outside the CDR3, is EADIYQTPRYLVIGTGKKITLECSQTMGHDKMYWYQQDPGMELHLIHYSYGVNSTEKGDLSSESTVSRIRTEHFPLTLESARPSHTSQYLCASSDQGTGVSPLHFGNGTRLTVT.

This clone was picked up a small number of times. V usage is TRBV5-4 and J usage is TRBJ2-7; D is uncertain. Germline V gives CDR1 SGHNT, CDR2 YYREEE (reference sequence). V lost 1 base and J 3 bases, leaving 5 bases between the germline ends. The CDR3 extends over 12 amino acids. The CDR3 DNA is TGTGCCAGCAGCTTGAACAACTACGAGCAGTACTTC. Its translation: CASSLNNYEQYF.

The count of this clone is one. The CDR3 here is CASSLNAGNTEAFF. CDR3 in DNA: TGTGCCAGCAGCTTAAATGCAGGGAACACTGAAGCTTTCTTT. The chain carries TRBV7-3 and TRBJ1-1; D gene unclear. Per germline, CDR1 SGHTA and CDR2 FQGTGA. The CDR3 has 14 amino acids. V lost 1 base and J 1 base, leaving 7 bases between the germline ends.

The chain couples TRBV7-9 to TRBJ2-7, with D uncertain. The germline V gene encodes CDR1 SEHNR and CDR2 FQNEAQ (reference sequence). V was clipped by 6 bases and J by 0 bases, with 9 bases between them. This CDR3 has 13 residues. In DNA form, the CDR3 reads TGTGCCAGCAGTCCAGCCGTCTCCTACGAGCAGTACTTC. Protein: CASSPAVSYEQYF.

The CDR3 DNA sequence: TGTGCCAGCAGCTTAAGGTCTTACAATGAGCAGTTCTTC. Translation: CASSLRSYNEQFF. This sequence joins TRBV7-3 and TRBJ2-1, with D hard to call. The CDR3 has 13 amino acids. Germline V gene data show CDR1 as SGHTA and CDR2 as FQGTGA. Trimming left V 1 base short and J 4 bases short, with 5 bases between. Supplemented by reference TRBV7-3 and TRBJ2-1, the full variable domain reads GAGVSQTPSNKVTEKGKYVELRCDPISGHTALYWYRQSLGQGPEFLIYFQGTGAADDSGLPNDRFFAVRPEGSVSTLKIQRTERGDSAVYLCASSLRSYNEQFFGPGTRLTVL.